The 19 T cell receptor beta chains below were found in one sample sequenced in a study of blood T cell repertoires in COVID-19. Clones were sequenced by immunoSEQ multiplex PCR, and TCRdb holds only the in-frame ones, with some missing. The sample lists 70,000 or so clones, 86% occurring once. The sequenced sample consisted of peripheral blood. These receptors all stem from a man aged 65 to 85 with active COVID-19.

The chain joins TRBV5-1 to TRBJ2-7; 8 bases are a match to TRBD2. CDR3 length equals 15 residues. The V segment lost 4 bases and the J segment 2 bases; nucleotides outside the gene matches: 8. CDR1 is SGHRS and CDR2 is YFSETQ in the germline V gene. CDR3 sequence: CASSLQIAGPYEQYF. The DNA for the CDR3 is TGCGCCAGCAGCCTCCAAATAGCGGGACCCTACGAGCAGTACTTC.

The V call is TRBV30, the J call TRBJ2-5; D is perhaps TRBD2 (7 bases). Trimming cost V 3 bases and J 5 bases, with 13 bases left between them. Per the germline V gene, CDR1 is GTSNPN and CDR2 is SVGIG (reference sequence). The CDR3 totals 13 residues. The CDR3 DNA is TGTGCCTGGAGCCGGAGGGGGGGGGAGACCCAGTACTTC. Residues: CAWSRRGGETQYF. Combining the CDR3 with reference TRBV30 and TRBJ2-5 gives the whole variable domain SQTIHQWPATLVQPVGSPLSLECTVEGTSNPNLYWYRQAAGRGLQLLFYSVGIGQISSEVPQNLSASRPQDRQFILSSKKLLLSDSGFYLCAWSRRGGETQYFGPGTRLLVL.

The chain combines TRBV7-2 with TRBJ2-7; TRBD1 matches at 8 bases. The CDR3 is 14 residues long. V trimming: 4 bases; J trimming: 6 bases; junction bases outside the gene matches: 8. From germline, CDR1 is SGHTA and CDR2 FQGNSA. The CDR3 protein is CASSSRTGRSEQYF. The CDR3 nucleotides read TGTGCCAGCAGCTCTAGGACAGGGCGGTCCGAGCAGTACTTC.

The chain combines TRBV7-2 with TRBJ2-3; D gene unclear. V shed 6 bases and J shed 5 bases, with 9 bases lying between them. This CDR3 is built from 12 residues. Germline loops: CDR1 SGHTA, CDR2 FQGNSA. CDR3 residues: CASRPPGDTQYF. For the CDR3, the DNA is TGTGCCAGCAGGCCCCCGGGAGATACGCAGTATTTT.

This clone was seen a single time. This chain connects TRBV7-2 to TRBJ1-3, with 8 nucleotides matching TRBD1. Germline V lookup: CDR1 SGHTA, CDR2 FQGNSA. The CDR3 has 18 amino acids. With V trimmed by 1 base and J by 3 bases, 11 bases remained unmatched. The CDR3 protein is CASSLEGPTGVVGNTIYF. In DNA, the CDR3 is TGTGCCAGCAGCTTAGAGGGCCCGACAGGGGTGGTTGGAAACACCATATATTTT.

The DNA of the CDR3 is TGTGCCAGCAGCCAAGATGGGGGGAATGAGCAGTTCTTC. It yields the protein CASSQDGGNEQFF. The chain carries TRBV4-2 and TRBJ2-1; TRBD2 might be the D (6 bases). Germline CDR1 LGHNA, CDR2 YNFKEQ. The CDR3 length is 13 residues. V lost 0 bases and J 7 bases, leaving 7 bases between the germline ends.

The chain couples TRBV5-6 to TRBJ1-1; D is uncertain. This CDR3 has 13 amino acids. CDR1 and CDR2 from the germline V gene are SGHDT and YYEEEE. V was pared by 4 bases and J by 7 bases, with 14 bases between. Here the CDR3 reads CASSQTVAVEAFF. The CDR3 bases are TGTGCCAGCAGCCAAACAGTGGCTGTTGAAGCTTTCTTT.

This clone was seen a few times. The chain links TRBV28 to TRBJ2-4, with 8 bases that match TRBD2. Germline lookup yields CDR1 MDHEN and CDR2 SYDVKM. The CDR3 extends over 15 amino acids. J gave up 0 bases and V 7 bases, and 5 bases lay outside the gene matches. The CDR3 nucleotides are TGTGCCAGCACCACCGGGGGGGTAGCCAAAAACATTCAGTACTTC. This codes for CASTTGGVAKNIQYF.

The chain uses TRBV30 and TRBJ2-2, with 7 bases matching TRBD2. The CDR3 totals 15 residues. The trim removed 1 base at V and 8 bases at J, leaving 10 bases unmatched. The germline V gene encodes CDR1 GTSNPN and CDR2 SVGIG (reference sequence). In DNA, the CDR3 is TGTGCCTGGAGTGGTGGCGGGAGTGGTTGGGGGGAGCTGTTTTTT. It encodes CAWSGGGSGWGELFF.

This chain uses TRBV25-1 with TRBJ2-1; 9 bases line up with TRBD2. CDR1 is MGHDK and CDR2 is SYGVNS in the germline V gene. Trimming took 4 bases from V and 0 from J; bases not matched to a gene: 7. This CDR3 region has 17 residues. The CDR3 region has the DNA TGTGCCAGCAGTGCGTCTAGCGGGATAAGCTCCTACAATGAGCAGTTCTTC. Its protein product is CASSASSGISSYNEQFF.

J is TRBJ2-7 and V is TRBV28, with 9 positions matching TRBD2. V lost 6 bases, J lost 0 bases, and 12 bases stayed unmatched. CDR3 length: 17 amino acids. Per germline, CDR1 MDHEN and CDR2 SYDVKM. CDR3 coding DNA: TGTGCCAGCAGGTCTTGGACTAGCGCTAAGAACTCCTACGAGCAGTACTTC. It encodes CASRSWTSAKNSYEQYF. Drawing the rest from reference TRBV28 and TRBJ2-7, the complete variable domain is DVKVTQSSRYLVKRTGEKVFLECVQDMDHENMFWYRQDPGLGLRLIYFSYDVKMKEKGDIPEGYSVSREKKERFSLILESASTNQTSMYLCASRSWTSAKNSYEQYFGPGTRLTVT.

This sequence joins TRBV4-1 and TRBJ2-3; D unresolved. Trimming cost V 2 bases and J 0 bases, with 15 bases left between them. The CDR3 spans 17 residues. Germline CDR1 is MGHRA and CDR2 is YSYEKL. This CDR3 is CASSQFSIRTSTDTQYF. The CDR3 DNA reads as TGCGCCAGCAGCCAATTTTCCATCCGAACTAGCACAGATACGCAGTATTTT.

V and J are TRBV30 and TRBJ1-2; 7 bases fit TRBD1. The CDR3 length is 15 residues. V lost 4 bases, J lost 8 bases, and 16 bases stayed unmatched. In germline, CDR1 is GTSNPN, CDR2 SVGIG (reference sequence). CDR3 nucleotides: TGTGCCTGGACTTGGGGCCGGAGAGGGGGCCAGGGCTACACCTTC. It encodes CAWTWGRRGGQGYTF.

The chain carries TRBV24-1 and TRBJ1-2; 10 nucleotides align to TRBD1. J gave up 5 bases and V 4 bases, and 0 bases lay outside the gene matches. The CDR3 consists of 13 residues. Germline V CDR1 and CDR2: KGHDR, SFDVKD. CDR3 protein: CATSEGQGYGYTF. The CDR3 bases are TGTGCCACCAGTGAGGGACAGGGGTATGGCTACACCTTC.

The chain is built from TRBV5-1 and TRBJ2-7, with 9 bases identical to TRBD2. Germline-derived CDR1 and CDR2 are SGHRS and YFSETQ. There are 14 residues in the CDR3. V gave up 0 bases and J gave up 5 bases; unmatched junction bases: 3. The CDR3 loop is CASSLGLADDEQYF. The CDR3 DNA is TGCGCCAGCAGCTTGGGACTAGCGGACGACGAGCAGTACTTC.

The chain couples TRBV12-3 or TRBV12-4 to TRBJ1-1, with 8 positions matching TRBD1. This CDR3 is 11 amino acids long. The V gene end was trimmed by 1 base and the J gene end by 12 bases; junction bases not matched to a gene: 1. Here the CDR3 DNA reads TGTGCCAGCAGTTTAGGACAGGGGTCTTTCTTT. The encoded protein is CASSLGQGSFF.

The V call is TRBV7-9, the J call TRBJ2-3, with D tentatively TRBD2 (5 bases). CDR3 length: 14 amino acids. Germline CDR1 is SEHNR and CDR2 is FQNEAQ (reference sequence). V shed 5 bases and J shed 2 bases, with 11 bases lying between them. CDR3 in amino acids: CASSPAAATDTQYF. DNA for the CDR3: TGTGCCAGCAGCCCAGCGGCAGCCACAGATACGCAGTATTTT. The full variable domain, completed using reference TRBV7-9 and TRBJ2-3, is DTGVSQNPRHKITKRGQNVTFRCDPISEHNRLYWYRQTLGQGPEFLTYFQNEAQLEKSRLLSDRFSAERPKGSFSTLEIQRTEQGDSAMYLCASSPAAATDTQYFGPGTRLTVL.

The rearrangement uses TRBV19 and TRBJ1-5; a weak D match, TRBD1 (5 bases). With 7 bases removed from V and 4 bases from J, the gap between germline ends came to 17 bases. Germline V gives CDR1 LNHDA, CDR2 SQIVND (reference sequence). The CDR3 covers 15 residues. CDR3 coding DNA: TGTGCCAGTATCCCTCAAGGACGGACAAATCAGCCCCAGCATTTT. Translated, it gives CASIPQGRTNQPQHF.

This rearrangement joins TRBV7-2 to TRBJ2-2, with TRBD2 matching 9 bases. The germline gives CDR1 SGHTA, CDR2 FQGNSA. The CDR3 sequence is 14 residues long. V gave up 5 bases and J gave up 4 bases; unmatched junction bases: 2. The CDR3 region is CASSRREGTGELFF. The DNA of the CDR3 is TGTGCCAGCAGCCGGCGGGAGGGCACCGGGGAGCTGTTTTTT.